The 23 T cell receptor beta chains below were found in one sample sequenced in a study of OX40 agonist ivuxolimab in advanced cancers. Produced via immunoSEQ multiplex PCR; TCRdb's table is partial and in-frame only. The sample holds about 73,000 clones; 88% are singletons and the top ten take over 0.75%. The source material was CD4+ or CD8+ T cells sorted from blood, sampled in a trial of the OX40 agonist ivuxolimab. These receptors all come from an adult with an advanced solid tumor such as melanoma, head and neck, liver or kidney cancer.

The J gene is TRBJ2-5, the V gene TRBV11-2; weak D call: TRBD2 (6 bases). Per the germline V gene, CDR1 is SGHAT and CDR2 is FQNNGV. Trimming cost V 1 base and J 11 bases, with 14 bases left between them. CDR3 length: 13 residues. The CDR3 region is CASSLAGRGAQYF. In DNA, the CDR3 is TGTGCCAGCAGCTTAGCGGGGCGGGGAGCTCAGTACTTC.

The rearrangement joins TRBV10-1 to TRBJ2-1, with 8 positions matching TRBD2. Losses at the gene ends were 6 bases for V and 7 bases for J; bases not matched to a gene: 11. Germline V lookup: CDR1 WNHNN, CDR2 SYGVQD (reference sequence). The CDR3 runs 15 residues. CDR3 loop: CASSGGLAGKNEQFF. The CDR3 coding sequence is TGCGCCAGCAGCGGGGGGCTAGCGGGTAAGAATGAGCAGTTCTTC.

The CDR3 region is CASRETGGLTGELFF. The CDR3 nucleotides read TGCGCCAGCAGGGAGACAGGGGGACTCACCGGGGAGCTGTTTTTT. The chain has TRBV10-2 and TRBJ2-2; the match to TRBD1 covers 9 bases. Germline V CDR1 and CDR2: WSHSY, SAAADI. This CDR3 comprises 15 residues. Trimming took 6 bases from V and 4 from J; bases not matched to a gene: 6.

The CDR3 DNA follows: TGTGCCTGGAGGAGGGAGGCAGGGGTTAACTATGGCTACACCTTC. It specifies CAWRREAGVNYGYTF. V usage is TRBV30 and J usage is TRBJ1-2; D possibly corresponds to TRBD1 (6 bases). V lost 3 bases to trimming and J lost 1 base, with 15 bases between them. This CDR3 region has 15 residues. The germline CDR1 and CDR2 sequences are GTSNPN and SVGIG (reference sequence).

This chain joins TRBV28 and TRBJ1-1, with 7 bases fitting TRBD1. The CDR3 sequence is 13 residues long. Germline lookup yields CDR1 MDHEN and CDR2 SYDVKM. V was pared by 6 bases and J by 3 bases, with 4 bases of the junction left unmatched. The CDR3 loop is CASSSTGYTEAFF. The CDR3 DNA follows: TGTGCCAGCAGCTCGACAGGGTACACTGAAGCTTTCTTT. Complete variable domain (other parts from reference TRBV28 and TRBJ1-1): DVKVTQSSRYLVKRTGEKVFLECVQDMDHENMFWYRQDPGLGLRLIYFSYDVKMKEKGDIPEGYSVSREKKERFSLILESASTNQTSMYLCASSSTGYTEAFFGQGTRLTVV.

The V and J genes are TRBV19 and TRBJ2-3; 8 bases agree with TRBD2. This CDR3 is built from 13 residues. The germline V gene has CDR1 LNHDA and CDR2 SQIVND (reference sequence). The J segment lost 8 bases and the V segment lost 2 bases, leaving 3 bases of the junction unmatched. CDR3 protein: CASSIPGLGTQYF. The CDR3 DNA reads as TGTGCCAGTAGTATACCGGGACTAGGTACGCAGTATTTT.

The V call is TRBV7-8, the J call TRBJ2-7, with a possible D match to TRBD2 (5 bases). Germline V gene sequence: CDR1 SGHVS, CDR2 FQNEAQ. With 5 bases removed from V and 0 bases from J, the gap between germline ends came to 11 bases. There are 14 residues in the CDR3. CDR3 loop: CASSPPSSSYEQYF. CDR3 nucleotide sequence: TGTGCCAGCAGCCCACCTAGCAGCTCCTACGAGCAGTACTTC.

This sequence joins TRBV7-3 and TRBJ2-2; 11 nucleotides line up with TRBD1. V shed 4 bases and J 8 bases; nucleotides not matched to a gene: 9. The germline V gene encodes CDR1 SGHTA and CDR2 FQGTGA. The CDR3 extends over 16 amino acids. CDR3 residues: CASSSNSGQGAGELFF. For the CDR3, the DNA is TGTGCCAGCAGCTCGAACTCCGGACAGGGGGCGGGGGAGCTGTTTTTT. The full variable domain, rest sourced from reference TRBV7-3 and TRBJ2-2, is GAGVSQTPSNKVTEKGKYVELRCDPISGHTALYWYRQSLGQGPEFLIYFQGTGAADDSGLPNDRFFAVRPEGSVSTLKIQRTERGDSAVYLCASSSNSGQGAGELFFGEGSRLTVL.

The chain employs TRBV6-1 and TRBJ2-1, with 9 bases fitting TRBD2. CDR3 length equals 14 residues. V lost 7 bases, J lost 7 bases, and 8 bases stayed unmatched. Germline lookup yields CDR1 MNHNS and CDR2 SASEGT. CDR3 loop: CASKGLALWNEQFF. The CDR3 nucleotides read TGTGCCAGCAAGGGACTAGCCCTCTGGAATGAGCAGTTCTTC.

A single count supports this clone. The chain uses TRBV4-2 and TRBJ1-4; D gene unclear. The CDR3 covers 15 residues. Trimming cost V 0 bases and J 0 bases, with 5 bases left between them. Germline V gene lookup returns CDR1 LGHNA and CDR2 YNFKEQ. In DNA, the CDR3 is TGTGCCAGCAGCCAAGAGGCGACAACTAATGAAAAACTGTTTTTT. It is translated as CASSQEATTNEKLFF.

The rearrangement joins TRBV9 to TRBJ2-3; D is uncertain. The CDR3 contains 14 residues. Germline V lookup: CDR1 SGDLS, CDR2 YYNGEE. V gave up 0 bases and J gave up 3 bases, with 8 bases separating them. The CDR3 DNA reads as TGTGCCAGCAGCGTAGGGGGTATTACAGATACGCAGTATTTT. Its translation is CASSVGGITDTQYF.

The chain carries TRBV7-8 and TRBJ2-4, with TRBD1 matching over 9 bases. The CDR3 length is 13 residues. The germline CDR1 and CDR2 sequences are SGHVS and FQNEAQ. V shed 4 bases and J 6 bases; nucleotides not matched to a gene: 1. In DNA form, the CDR3 reads TGTGCCAGCAGCTCGGGACAGGGAAACATTCAGTACTTC. Its translation: CASSSGQGNIQYF.

Here the CDR3 DNA reads TGTGCCAGCAGTTTGCCTGTCCACGTCCTGACTTTC. It is translated as CASSLPVHVLTF. The chain has TRBV5-5 and TRBJ2-6; D ambiguous. Between the trimmed V and J ends, which lost 5 bases and 11 bases, there was a span of 11 bases. CDR3 length: 12 amino acids. Germline V CDR1 and CDR2: SGHKS, YYEKEE (reference sequence).

This clone was observed a handful of times. This chain joins TRBV28 and TRBJ1-2; D is perhaps TRBD1 (5 bases). Trimming removed 5 bases from V and 5 bases from J, with 9 bases in between. The CDR3 length is 12 residues. Germline V gene sequence: CDR1 MDHEN, CDR2 SYDVKM. CDR3: CASSRREYGYTF. The CDR3 coding sequence is TGTGCCAGCAGTCGCAGGGAATATGGCTACACCTTC.

A note on this clone: Other DNA sequences of this sample code for an identical CDR3. The V and J genes are TRBV6-1 and TRBJ1-5; D is ambiguous. The CDR3 contains 13 residues. V lost 2 bases and J 5 bases, leaving 7 bases between the germline ends. From germline, CDR1 is MNHNS and CDR2 SASEGT. The CDR3 protein is CASSERWDQPQHF. The CDR3 DNA sequence: TGTGCCAGCAGTGAACGTTGGGATCAGCCCCAGCATTTT.

The V gene is TRBV4-1, the J gene TRBJ2-3; the D call may be TRBD1 or TRBD2 (6 bases each). The V gene's germline CDR1 is MGHRA and CDR2 YSYEKL. The V end was cut by 0 bases, the J end by 12 bases, with 19 bases between. The CDR3 spans 15 residues. The CDR3 loop is CASSQDAARGGYQYF. Here the CDR3 DNA reads TGCGCCAGCAGCCAAGATGCCGCCCGAGGGGGGTACCAGTATTTT.

This chain connects TRBV18 to TRBJ2-5; 14 bases fit TRBD2. CDR3 size: 16 residues. Germline V lookup: CDR1 KGHSH, CDR2 LQKENI. V dropped 3 bases and J dropped 5; count of bases not matched to a gene: 5. The chain's CDR3 is CASSPPGLAGVETQYF. In DNA, the CDR3 is TGTGCCAGCTCACCCCCGGGACTAGCGGGAGTTGAGACCCAGTACTTC.

The rearrangement joins TRBV5-1 to TRBJ2-5, with D unresolved. In germline, CDR1 is SGHRS, CDR2 YFSETQ. The CDR3 is made up of 13 amino acids. V was clipped by 0 bases and J by 3 bases, with 6 bases between them. CDR3 loop: CASSLGAKETQYF. In nucleotides, the CDR3 is TGCGCCAGCAGCTTGGGTGCAAAAGAGACCCAGTACTTC. The complete variable domain, with remaining parts taken from reference TRBV5-1 and TRBJ2-5, reads KAGVTQTPRYLIKTRGQQVTLSCSPISGHRSVSWYQQTPGQGLQFLFEYFSETQRNKGNFPGRFSGRQFSNSRSEMNVSTLELGDSALYLCASSLGAKETQYFGPGTRLLVL.

This chain uses TRBV11-1 with TRBJ2-7, with TRBD1 identical over 9 bases. Germline assignment: CDR1 SGHAT and CDR2 FQDESV (reference sequence). The CDR3 loop spans 15 amino acids. V lost 4 bases and J lost 2; bases outside the gene matches: 6. The CDR3 here is CASSSRDRVTYEQYF. Written as DNA, the CDR3 is TGTGCCAGCAGCTCCCGGGACAGGGTTACCTACGAGCAGTACTTC. The full variable domain, rest sourced from reference TRBV11-1 and TRBJ2-7, is EAEVAQSPRYKITEKSQAVAFWCDPISGHATLYWYRQILGQGPELLVQFQDESVVDDSQLPKDRFSAERLKGVDSTLKIQPAELGDSAMYLCASSSRDRVTYEQYFGPGTRLTVT.

The V gene is TRBV5-4, the J gene TRBJ2-3; 9 nucleotides agree with TRBD2. Germline assignment: CDR1 SGHNT and CDR2 YYREEE (reference sequence). The J segment lost 0 bases and the V segment lost 0 bases, leaving 8 bases of the junction unmatched. The CDR3 extends over 18 amino acids. CDR3 DNA sequence: TGTGCCAGCAGCTTGGCCGGGCTAGCGGGGCCTAGCACAGATACGCAGTATTTT. Its protein product is CASSLAGLAGPSTDTQYF.

The rearrangement joins TRBV10-1 to TRBJ2-1; D possibly corresponds to TRBD2 (5 bases). This CDR3 contains 14 residues. Trimming removed 5 bases from V and 3 bases from J, with 11 bases in between. The V gene's germline CDR1 is WNHNN and CDR2 SYGVQD (reference sequence). This CDR3 reads CASSLQADYNEQFF. The CDR3 region has the DNA TGCGCCAGCAGTCTTCAAGCGGACTACAATGAGCAGTTCTTC.

The V and J genes are TRBV9 and TRBJ2-5; maybe TRBD2 (5 bases). The CDR3 spans 16 residues. Germline-derived CDR1 and CDR2 are SGDLS and YYNGEE. Trimming cost V 0 bases and J 5 bases, with 17 bases left between them. As DNA, the CDR3 is TGTGCCAGCAGCGTAGGACCCGGCGGGTGGGGTGAGACCCAGTACTTC. This sequence encodes CASSVGPGGWGETQYF.

This chain joins TRBV10-1 and TRBJ2-3, with D unclear. The germline V gene has CDR1 WNHNN and CDR2 SYGVQD (reference sequence). V dropped 4 bases and J dropped 4 bases, with 9 bases sitting between them. This CDR3 has 13 amino acids. CDR3 coding DNA: TGCGCCAGCAGTGGAGGAGTGGCAGATACGCAGTATTTT. It yields the protein CASSGGVADTQYF.